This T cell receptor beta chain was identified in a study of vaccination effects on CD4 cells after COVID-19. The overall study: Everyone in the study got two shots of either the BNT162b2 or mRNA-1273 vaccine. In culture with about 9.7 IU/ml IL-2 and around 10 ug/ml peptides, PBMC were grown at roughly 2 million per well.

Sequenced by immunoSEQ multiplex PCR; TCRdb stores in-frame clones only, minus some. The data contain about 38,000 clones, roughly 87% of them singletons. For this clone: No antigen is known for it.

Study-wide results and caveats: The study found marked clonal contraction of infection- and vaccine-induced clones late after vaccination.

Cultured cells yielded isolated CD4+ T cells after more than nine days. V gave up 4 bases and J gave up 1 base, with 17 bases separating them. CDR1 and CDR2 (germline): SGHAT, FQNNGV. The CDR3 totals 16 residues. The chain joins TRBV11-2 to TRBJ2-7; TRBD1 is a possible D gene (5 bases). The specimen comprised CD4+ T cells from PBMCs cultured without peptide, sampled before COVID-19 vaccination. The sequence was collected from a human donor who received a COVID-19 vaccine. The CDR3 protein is CASSSTQGSKSYEQYV. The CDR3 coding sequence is TGTGCCAGCAGCTCAACCCAGGGAAGTAAGTCCTACGAGCAGTACGTC.